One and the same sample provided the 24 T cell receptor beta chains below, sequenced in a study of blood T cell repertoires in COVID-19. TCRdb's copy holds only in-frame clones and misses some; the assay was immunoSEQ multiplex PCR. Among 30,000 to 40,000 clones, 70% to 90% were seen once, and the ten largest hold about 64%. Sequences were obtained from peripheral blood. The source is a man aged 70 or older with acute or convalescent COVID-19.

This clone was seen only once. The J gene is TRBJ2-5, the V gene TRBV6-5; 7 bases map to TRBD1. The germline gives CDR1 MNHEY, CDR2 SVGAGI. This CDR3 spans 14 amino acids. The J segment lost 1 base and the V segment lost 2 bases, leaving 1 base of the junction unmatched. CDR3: CASSYRGRQETQYF. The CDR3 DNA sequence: TGTGCCAGCAGTTACAGGGGGCGCCAAGAGACCCAGTACTTC.

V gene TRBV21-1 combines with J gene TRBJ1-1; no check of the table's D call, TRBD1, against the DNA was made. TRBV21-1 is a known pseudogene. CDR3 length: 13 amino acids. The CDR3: CASTGTGNTEAFF. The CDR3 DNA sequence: TGTGCCAGCACCGGGACAGGGAACACTGAAGCTTTCTTT.

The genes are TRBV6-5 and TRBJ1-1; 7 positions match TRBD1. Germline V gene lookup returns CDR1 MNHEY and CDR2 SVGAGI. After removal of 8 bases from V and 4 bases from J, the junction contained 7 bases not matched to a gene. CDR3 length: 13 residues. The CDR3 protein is CASRGGWSTEAFF. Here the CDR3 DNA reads TGTGCCAGCCGAGGGGGCTGGAGCACTGAAGCTTTCTTT.

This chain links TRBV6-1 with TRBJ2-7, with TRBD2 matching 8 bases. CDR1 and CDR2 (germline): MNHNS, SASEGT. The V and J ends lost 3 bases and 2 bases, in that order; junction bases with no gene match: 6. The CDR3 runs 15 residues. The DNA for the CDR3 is TGTGCCAGCAGTGACCCAAGCGGGGGTCCCTACGAGCAGTACTTC. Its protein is CASSDPSGGPYEQYF.

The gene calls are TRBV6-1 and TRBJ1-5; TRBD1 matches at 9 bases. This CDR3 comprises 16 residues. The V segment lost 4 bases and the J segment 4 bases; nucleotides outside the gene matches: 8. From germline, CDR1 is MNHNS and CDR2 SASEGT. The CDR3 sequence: CASSGLQGAGNQPQHF. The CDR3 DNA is TGTGCCAGCAGTGGTCTACAGGGGGCGGGAAATCAGCCCCAGCATTTT.

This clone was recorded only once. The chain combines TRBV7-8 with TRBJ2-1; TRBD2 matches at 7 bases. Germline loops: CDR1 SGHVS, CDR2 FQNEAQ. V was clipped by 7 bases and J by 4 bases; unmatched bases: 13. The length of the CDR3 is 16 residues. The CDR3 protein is CASIPLRGGRYNEQFF. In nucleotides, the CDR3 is TGTGCCAGCATACCATTACGCGGGGGACGTTACAATGAGCAGTTCTTC.

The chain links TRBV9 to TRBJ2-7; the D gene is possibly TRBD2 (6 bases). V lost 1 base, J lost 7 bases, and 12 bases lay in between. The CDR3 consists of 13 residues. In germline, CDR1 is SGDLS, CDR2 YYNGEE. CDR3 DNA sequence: TGTGCCAGCAGCGTACCGGGGGTGAGGGAGCAGTACTTC. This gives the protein CASSVPGVREQYF.

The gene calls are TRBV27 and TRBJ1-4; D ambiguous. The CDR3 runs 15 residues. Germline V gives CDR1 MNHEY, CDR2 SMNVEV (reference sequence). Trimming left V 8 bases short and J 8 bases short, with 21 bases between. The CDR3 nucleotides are TGTGCCAGCGGGCCGATTGGAAGGAAAAGGGAAAAACTGTTTTTT. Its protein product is CASGPIGRKREKLFF.

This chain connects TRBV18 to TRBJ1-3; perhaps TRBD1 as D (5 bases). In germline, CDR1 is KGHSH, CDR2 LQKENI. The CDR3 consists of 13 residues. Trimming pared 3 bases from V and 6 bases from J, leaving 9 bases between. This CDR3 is CASSPQDTNTIYF. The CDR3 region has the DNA TGTGCCAGCTCACCCCAGGACACAAACACCATATATTTT.

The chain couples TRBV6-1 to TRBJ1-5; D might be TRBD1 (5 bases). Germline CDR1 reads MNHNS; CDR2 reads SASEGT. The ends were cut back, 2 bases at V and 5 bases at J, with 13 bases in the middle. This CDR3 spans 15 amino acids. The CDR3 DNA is TGTGCCAGCAGTGAACACCCAGGGTGGGATCAGCCCCAGCATTTT. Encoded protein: CASSEHPGWDQPQHF.

The CDR3: CASSQGQGASNQPQHF. The CDR3 bases are TGTGCCAGTAGCCAGGGACAGGGTGCTTCCAATCAGCCCCAGCATTTT. The chain combines TRBV19 with TRBJ1-5; 9 nucleotides align to TRBD1. This CDR3 has 16 residues. CDR1 is LNHDA, CDR2 SQIVND, per germline (reference sequence). The V and J ends lost 6 bases and 3 bases, in that order; junction bases with no gene match: 9.

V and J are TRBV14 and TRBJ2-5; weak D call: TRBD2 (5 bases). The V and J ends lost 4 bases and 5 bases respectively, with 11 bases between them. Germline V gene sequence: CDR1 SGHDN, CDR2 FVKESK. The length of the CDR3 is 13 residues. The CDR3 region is CASSPDLTETQYF. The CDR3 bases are TGTGCCAGCAGCCCGGACTTGACGGAGACCCAGTACTTC.

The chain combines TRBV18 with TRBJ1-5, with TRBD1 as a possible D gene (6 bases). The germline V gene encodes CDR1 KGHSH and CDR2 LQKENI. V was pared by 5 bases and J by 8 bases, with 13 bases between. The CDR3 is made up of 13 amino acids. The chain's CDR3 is CASSRGGGEPQHF. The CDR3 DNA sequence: TGTGCCAGCTCAAGGGGAGGGGGTGAGCCCCAGCATTTT.

The CDR3 sequence is CASSVGGGSETQYF. As DNA, the CDR3 is TGTGCCAGCAGCGTAGGAGGCGGTTCGGAGACCCAGTACTTC. V and J are TRBV9 and TRBJ2-5; D is uncertain. V lost 0 bases, J lost 5 bases, and 11 bases lay in between. Germline values: CDR1 SGDLS, CDR2 YYNGEE. This CDR3 contains 14 residues.

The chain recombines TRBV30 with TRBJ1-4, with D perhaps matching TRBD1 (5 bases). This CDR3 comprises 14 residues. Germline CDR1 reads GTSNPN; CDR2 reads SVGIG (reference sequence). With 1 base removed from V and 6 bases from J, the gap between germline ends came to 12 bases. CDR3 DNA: TGTGCCTGGAGTGCAGGGAAGTCGGATGAAAAACTGTTTTTT. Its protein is CAWSAGKSDEKLFF.

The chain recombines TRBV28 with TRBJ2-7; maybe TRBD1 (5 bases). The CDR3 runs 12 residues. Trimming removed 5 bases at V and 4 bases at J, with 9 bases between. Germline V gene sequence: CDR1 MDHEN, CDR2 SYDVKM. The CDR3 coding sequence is TGTGCCAGCAGTACCAGACAGTACGAGCAGTACTTC. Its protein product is CASSTRQYEQYF.

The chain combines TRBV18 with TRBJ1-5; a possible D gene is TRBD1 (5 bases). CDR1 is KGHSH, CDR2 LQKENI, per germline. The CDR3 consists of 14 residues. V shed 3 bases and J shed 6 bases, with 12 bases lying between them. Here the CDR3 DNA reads TGTGCCAGCTCACCTCAGGGCAACGGTCAGCCCCAGCATTTT. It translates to CASSPQGNGQPQHF.

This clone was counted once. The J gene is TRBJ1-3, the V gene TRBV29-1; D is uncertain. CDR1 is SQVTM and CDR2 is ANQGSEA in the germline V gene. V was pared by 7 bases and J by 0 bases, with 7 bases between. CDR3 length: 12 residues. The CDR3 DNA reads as TGCAGCGGAGGGAGCTCTGGAAACACCATATATTTT. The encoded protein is CSGGSSGNTIYF.

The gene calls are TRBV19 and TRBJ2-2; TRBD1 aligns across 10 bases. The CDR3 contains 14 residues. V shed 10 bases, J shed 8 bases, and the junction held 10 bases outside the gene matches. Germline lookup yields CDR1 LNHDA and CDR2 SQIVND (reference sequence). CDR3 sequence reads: CATQRDRGFGELFF. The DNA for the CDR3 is TGTGCCACCCAACGGGACAGGGGATTTGGGGAGCTGTTTTTT.

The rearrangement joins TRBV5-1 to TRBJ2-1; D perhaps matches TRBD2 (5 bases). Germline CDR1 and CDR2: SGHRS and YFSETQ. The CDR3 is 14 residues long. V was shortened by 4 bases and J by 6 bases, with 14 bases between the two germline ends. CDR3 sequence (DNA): TGCGCCAGCAGCGTGGGAGCAAGAGGCAATGAGCAGTTCTTC. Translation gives CASSVGARGNEQFF.

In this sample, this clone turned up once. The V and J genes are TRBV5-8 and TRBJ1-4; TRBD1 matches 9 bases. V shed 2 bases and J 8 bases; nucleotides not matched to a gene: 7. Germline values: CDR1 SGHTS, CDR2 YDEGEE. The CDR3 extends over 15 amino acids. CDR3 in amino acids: CASSFPGQGGEKLFF. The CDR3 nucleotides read TGTGCCAGCAGCTTTCCGGGACAGGGAGGGGAAAAACTGTTTTTT.

The DNA for the CDR3 is TGTGCCAGCAGCGTAGCAGAGGGTCCGGTTGAGGAGACCCAGTACTTC. Encoded protein: CASSVAEGPVEETQYF. V is TRBV9 and J is TRBJ2-5; perhaps TRBD2 as D (5 bases). CDR3 length: 16 amino acids. Germline loops: CDR1 SGDLS, CDR2 YYNGEE. The V gene lost 0 bases and the J gene lost 5 bases, with 17 bases spanning the gap.

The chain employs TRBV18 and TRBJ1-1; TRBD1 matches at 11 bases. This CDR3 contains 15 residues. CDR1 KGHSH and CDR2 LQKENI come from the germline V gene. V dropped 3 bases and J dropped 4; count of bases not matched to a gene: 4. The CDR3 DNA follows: TGTGCCAGCTCACCCATCGGGACAGGGGGCACTGAAGCTTTCTTT. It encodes CASSPIGTGGTEAFF.

CDR3 DNA: TGTGCCAGCAGCGTGACGGGTCATGCAACTAATGAAAAACTGTTTTTT. As protein: CASSVTGHATNEKLFF. The chain carries TRBV9 and TRBJ1-4; D ambiguous. The CDR3 spans 16 residues. Trimming took off 2 bases at V and 0 bases at J, with 11 bases between the two ends. Germline CDR1 is SGDLS and CDR2 is YYNGEE.